This T cell receptor (beta chain) was found in a study of control samples from healthy donors and cancer patients. This CDR3 comprises 17 residues. Per germline, CDR1 WSHSY and CDR2 SAAADI. V gave up 6 bases and J gave up 1 base; unmatched junction bases: 11. This clone has a single count. Assay used: immunoSEQ multiplex PCR; TCRdb lists only in-frame clones, some missing. This table has roughly 120,000 clones, about 95% appearing once. The J gene is TRBJ2-5, the V gene TRBV10-2; TRBD2 matches at 10 bases. Sequenced material: blood. The receptor's source is a man under 40 in good health. The CDR3 DNA reads as TGCGCCAGCAGCGACCCTCTAGCGGGGGCACTCCAAGAGACCCAGTACTTC. Its protein is CASSDPLAGALQETQYF.